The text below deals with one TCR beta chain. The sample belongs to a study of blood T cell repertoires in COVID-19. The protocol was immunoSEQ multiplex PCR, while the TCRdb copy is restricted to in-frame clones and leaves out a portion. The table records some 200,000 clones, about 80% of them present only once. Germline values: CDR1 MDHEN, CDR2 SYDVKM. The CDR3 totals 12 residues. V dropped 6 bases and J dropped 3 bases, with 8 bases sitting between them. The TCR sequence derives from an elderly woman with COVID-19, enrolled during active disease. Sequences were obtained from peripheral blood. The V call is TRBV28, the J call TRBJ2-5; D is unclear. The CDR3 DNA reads TGTGCCAGCAGAATAAATGAAGAGACCCAGTACTTC. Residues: CASRINEETQYF.